The clone carrying this T cell receptor (beta chain) came up a few times. The antigen is undetermined. The data originate from a study of CD8+CD57+ T cells in acquired aplastic anemia. Study in general: In CD4+ cells, healthy donors produced an average of approximately 10 million reads.

TCR beta VDJ and CDR3 profiling used genomic DNA as template. TCRdb reprocessed the reads via MiXCR and lists one record per CDR3 protein. The table lists about 210,000 distinct CDR3 sequences, 30% to 40% of them singletons. Germline loops: CDR1 LGHDT, CDR2 YNNKEL (reference sequence). The CDR3 covers 13 residues. V lost 1 base and J 4 bases, leaving 7 bases between the germline ends. Study-wide findings and caveats: Patients showed no significant difference from controls in CD8+ Simpson's diversity. Patients had roughly 29 CD8+ CDR3 sequences in common with controls (the shared set).

The gene calls are TRBV3-1 and TRBJ1-1; weak D call: TRBD1 (5 bases). This clonotype was obtained from a human donor in good health, serving as a control. Sequencing was done on a sample of sorted CD4+, CD8+, or CD8+CD57+ T cells (not recorded which) from PBMCs. The CDR3 protein is CASSQGGGTEAFF. The DNA of the CDR3 is TGTGCCAGCAGCCAAGGGGGGGGCACTGAAGCTTTCTTT. Together with reference TRBV3-1 and TRBJ1-1, the CDR3 gives the full variable domain: DTAVSQTPKYLVTQMGNDKSIKCEQNLGHDTMYWYKQDSKKFLKIMFSYNNKELIINETVPNRFSPKSPDKAHLNLHINSLELGDSAVYFCASSQGGGTEAFFGQGTRLTVV.